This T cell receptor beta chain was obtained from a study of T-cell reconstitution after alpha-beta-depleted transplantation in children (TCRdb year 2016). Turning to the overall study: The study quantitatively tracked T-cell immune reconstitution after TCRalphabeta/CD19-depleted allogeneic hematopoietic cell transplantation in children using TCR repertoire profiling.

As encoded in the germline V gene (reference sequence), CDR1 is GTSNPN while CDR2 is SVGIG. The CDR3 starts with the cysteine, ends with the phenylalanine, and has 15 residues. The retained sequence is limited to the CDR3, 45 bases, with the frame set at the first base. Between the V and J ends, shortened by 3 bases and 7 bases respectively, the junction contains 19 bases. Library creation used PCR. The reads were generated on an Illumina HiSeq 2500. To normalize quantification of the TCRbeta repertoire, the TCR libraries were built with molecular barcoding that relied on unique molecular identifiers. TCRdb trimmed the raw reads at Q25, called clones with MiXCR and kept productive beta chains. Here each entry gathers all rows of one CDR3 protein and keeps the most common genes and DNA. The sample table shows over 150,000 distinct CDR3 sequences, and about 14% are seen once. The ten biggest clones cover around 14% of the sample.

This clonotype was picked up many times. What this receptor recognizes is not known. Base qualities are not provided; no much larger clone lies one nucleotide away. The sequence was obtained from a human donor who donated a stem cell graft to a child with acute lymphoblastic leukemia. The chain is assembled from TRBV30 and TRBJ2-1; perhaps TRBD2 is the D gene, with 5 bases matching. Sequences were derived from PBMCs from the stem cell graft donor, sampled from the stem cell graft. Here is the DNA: TGTGCCTGGAGCCTCCGGGGAGTGCTGGGGAATGAGCAGTTCTTC. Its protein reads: CAWSLRGVLGNEQFF. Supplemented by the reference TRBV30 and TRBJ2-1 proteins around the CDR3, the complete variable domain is SQTIHQWPATLVQPVGSPLSLECTVEGTSNPNLYWYRQAAGRGLQLLFYSVGIGQISSEVPQNLSASRPQDRQFILSSKKLLLSDSGFYLCAWSLRGVLGNEQFFGPGTRLTVL.